The clone carrying this T cell receptor beta chain was counted many times. What it recognizes is unknown. This CDR3 has 12 residues. In germline, CDR1 is GTSNPN, CDR2 SVGIG (reference sequence). The V end was cut by 7 bases, the J end by 0 bases, with 9 bases between. The data derive from a study of T-cell memory formation after mild COVID-19. Notes on the study in general: Researchers could not confirm that second-wave clones peaking on day 37 targeted SARS-CoV-2.

Sample barcodes and UMIs were carried by the TCR alpha and TCR beta cDNA libraries that 5'RACE generated with constant-segment primers. MiXCR was run by TCRdb on the 5' RACE reads, yielding one entry per CDR3 protein. The sample lists roughly 16,000 distinct CDR3 sequences, more than 20% occurring once. The origin of this receptor is a man between 18 and 29 years old who had mild COVID-19 (a few samples of this study predate the infection). Cell type and time point are not known. The chain carries TRBV30 and TRBJ1-1; D gene unclear. The material sequenced was PBMCs or a T cell subset sorted from them (not recorded which). The CDR3 reads CALEGMNTEAFF. The CDR3 nucleotides read TGTGCCTTAGAGGGAATGAACACTGAAGCTTTCTTT. The variable domain in full, with the rest retrieved from reference TRBV30 and TRBJ1-1, is SQTIHQWPATLVQPVGSPLSLECTVEGTSNPNLYWYRQAAGRGLQLLFYSVGIGQISSEVPQNLSASRPQDRQFILSSKKLLLSDSGFYLCALEGMNTEAFFGQGTRLTVV.